The 18 T cell receptor beta chains below come from one sample, sequenced in a study of PD-L1 blockade in urothelial cancer. Using immunoSEQ multiplex PCR, the repertoire was profiled, and TCRdb retains in-frame clones only, with some absent. Of tens of thousands of clones detected, almost 85% appear once; the ten largest clones hold 3.5%. The input for sequencing was PBMCs, taken around atezolizumab (anti-PD-L1) treatment. The source of these receptors is a man between 65 and 85 years old with urothelial cancer.

V is TRBV7-3 and J is TRBJ2-5, with TRBD2 matching over 14 bases. Germline values: CDR1 SGHTA, CDR2 FQGTGA. The CDR3 covers 16 residues. V shed 5 bases, J shed 5 bases, and the junction held 7 bases outside the gene matches. CDR3: CASSTGTSGSPETQYF. The CDR3 DNA is TGTGCCAGCAGCACCGGGACTAGCGGGAGTCCGGAGACCCAGTACTTC.

As DNA, the CDR3 is TGCGCCAGCAGCTTCTCGGGACAGGGTCTGGATACGCAGTATTTT. It is translated as CASSFSGQGLDTQYF. This sequence joins TRBV5-1 and TRBJ2-3; 9 bases are a match to TRBD1. V lost 2 bases to trimming and J lost 6 bases; unmatched junction nucleotides: 7. Germline CDR1 SGHRS, CDR2 YFSETQ. The CDR3 is made up of 15 amino acids.

The V and J genes are TRBV7-2 and TRBJ1-3; possibly TRBD1 for D (5 bases). Germline CDR1 and CDR2: SGHTA and FQGNSA. V was shortened by 3 bases and J by 0 bases, with 6 bases between the two germline ends. The CDR3 spans 14 residues. The CDR3 here is CASSLTASGNTIYF. DNA for the CDR3: TGTGCCAGCAGCTTGACAGCCTCTGGAAACACCATATATTTT.

The J gene is TRBJ1-2, the V gene TRBV6-1; D is perhaps TRBD1 (5 bases). Trimming left V 3 bases short and J 7 bases short, with 9 bases between. CDR3 length: 12 amino acids. Germline V gene sequence: CDR1 MNHNS, CDR2 SASEGT. The CDR3 DNA sequence: TGTGCCAGCAGTGACAGGGTCTCTGGCTACACCTTC. This sequence encodes CASSDRVSGYTF.

V and J are TRBV6-1 and TRBJ1-1; D may be TRBD1 (5 bases). This CDR3 contains 12 residues. The V and J ends lost 7 bases and 10 bases respectively, with 16 bases between them. The V gene's germline CDR1 is MNHNS and CDR2 SASEGT. CDR3 in amino acids: CASKKGRDLAFF. DNA for the CDR3: TGTGCCAGCAAAAAGGGCAGGGATTTAGCTTTCTTT.

This clone appeared a few times. V is TRBV5-4 and J is TRBJ2-1; 9 bases match TRBD2. The CDR3 runs 16 residues. The trim removed 5 bases at V and 6 bases at J, leaving 12 bases unmatched. CDR1 SGHNT and CDR2 YYREEE come from the germline V gene (reference sequence). The CDR3 DNA follows: TGTGCCAGCAGTCCAAGTAGCGGGAGAGGCTTCAATGAGCAGTTCTTC. Translating it yields CASSPSSGRGFNEQFF.

The chain uses TRBV4-1 and TRBJ1-2, with a tentative D call TRBD1 (5 bases). The germline V and J ends were trimmed by 2 bases and 1 base, with 17 bases remaining between them. CDR3 length: 17 amino acids. The germline gives CDR1 MGHRA, CDR2 YSYEKL. The CDR3 region is CASSQPTLTGGNYGYTF. The DNA for the CDR3 is TGCGCCAGCAGCCAACCTACTCTCACGGGGGGTAACTATGGCTACACCTTC.

This rearrangement joins TRBV4-1 to TRBJ2-3; 10 bases are shared with TRBD2. Germline V gene lookup returns CDR1 MGHRA and CDR2 YSYEKL. This CDR3 is built from 15 residues. J was trimmed by 6 bases and V by 4 bases; bases with no gene match: 7. CDR3 nucleotide sequence: TGCGCCAGCAGCCGGAGTAGCGGGAGGTTCGATACGCAGTATTTT. It yields the protein CASSRSSGRFDTQYF.

The chain uses TRBV6-6 and TRBJ2-7; 8 bases fit TRBD1. The CDR3 has 16 residues. CDR1 is MNHNY, CDR2 SVGAGI, per germline (reference sequence). V lost 5 bases to trimming and J lost 6 bases; unmatched junction nucleotides: 15. DNA of the CDR3: TGTGCCAGCAGTCCCCCCCGCAGGGGGCTAGGGGCCGAGCAGTACTTC. Its translation: CASSPPRRGLGAEQYF.

This rearrangement joins TRBV11-1 to TRBJ2-3; TRBD2 aligns across 12 bases. The germline CDR1 and CDR2 sequences are SGHAT and FQDESV (reference sequence). The J segment lost 0 bases and the V segment lost 3 bases, leaving 4 bases of the junction unmatched. The CDR3 has 17 residues. The CDR3, as DNA: TGTGCCAGCAGCTTCCTAGCGGGGGGGGAGAGCACAGATACGCAGTATTTT. Translating it yields CASSFLAGGESTDTQYF. Supplemented by reference TRBV11-1 and TRBJ2-3, the full variable domain reads EAEVAQSPRYKITEKSQAVAFWCDPISGHATLYWYRQILGQGPELLVQFQDESVVDDSQLPKDRFSAERLKGVDSTLKIQPAELGDSAMYLCASSFLAGGESTDTQYFGPGTRLTVL.

The gene calls are TRBV20-1 and TRBJ2-5; D possibly corresponds to TRBD2 (5 bases). Germline V CDR1 and CDR2: DFQATT, SNEGSKA (reference sequence). CDR3 length: 11 amino acids. The V and J ends lost 3 bases and 7 bases respectively, with 9 bases between them. CDR3 amino acids: CSARGAATQYF. CDR3 nucleotides: TGCAGTGCTAGGGGAGCCGCGACCCAGTACTTC.

The chain links TRBV6-5 to TRBJ2-5; 8 nucleotides line up with TRBD2. The trim removed 7 bases at V and 5 bases at J, leaving 12 bases unmatched. CDR1 and CDR2 from the germline V gene are MNHEY and SVGAGI. CDR3 length equals 15 residues. CDR3 sequence reads: CASMLLAVAGETQYF. The CDR3 DNA reads TGTGCCAGCATGCTACTAGCGGTTGCCGGGGAGACCCAGTACTTC.

This clone appeared a few times. The chain carries TRBV7-6 and TRBJ1-3; unclear D gene. Deletions cut 1 base from V and 0 bases from J, with 10 bases between. Germline V lookup: CDR1 SGHVS, CDR2 FNYEAQ. The CDR3 covers 16 residues. The CDR3 region is CASSLVDSDSGNTIYF. The CDR3 region has the DNA TGTGCCAGCAGCTTAGTAGACTCCGACTCTGGAAACACCATATATTTT.

The rearrangement links TRBV28 to TRBJ1-2; no clear D. This CDR3 is built from 14 residues. From germline, CDR1 is MDHEN and CDR2 SYDVKM. V lost 2 bases and J 1 base, leaving 8 bases between the germline ends. For the CDR3, the DNA is TGTGCCAGCAGTTTAGGAGGAGATAACTATGGCTACACCTTC. This codes for CASSLGGDNYGYTF.

The chain is built from TRBV30 and TRBJ1-6, with TRBD1 matching 12 bases. V lost 2 bases, J lost 7 bases, and 6 bases stayed unmatched. The CDR3 runs to 16 residues. Germline V gene sequence: CDR1 GTSNPN, CDR2 SVGIG (reference sequence). Here the CDR3 DNA reads TGTGCCTGGAGTTCCCCCGGGACAGGGGGCAATTCACCCCTCCACTTT. It translates to CAWSSPGTGGNSPLHF.

J is TRBJ1-3 and V is TRBV5-6; D is unresolved. V was pared by 3 bases and J by 8 bases, with 15 bases between. This CDR3 is built from 14 residues. Per germline, CDR1 SGHDT and CDR2 YYEEEE. The CDR3 DNA follows: TGTGCCAGCAGCTGGATGCTCCGGGGTGACACCATATATTTT. Translated: CASSWMLRGDTIYF.

This chain links TRBV5-1 with TRBJ1-2, with 9 bases aligning to TRBD1. After removal of 5 bases from V and 6 bases from J, the junction contained 11 bases not matched to a gene. The CDR3 has 15 amino acids. CDR1 is SGHRS and CDR2 is YFSETQ in the germline V gene. DNA for the CDR3: TGCGCCAGCAGAAAGGGGACAGGGAAAGAAAATGGCTACACCTTC. As protein: CASRKGTGKENGYTF.

This clone was seen more than once but under ten times. The rearrangement links TRBV29-1 to TRBJ2-1; D gene unclear. The V and J ends lost 6 bases and 0 bases respectively, with 6 bases between them. This CDR3 spans 12 amino acids. CDR1 is SQVTM and CDR2 is ANQGSEA in the germline V gene. In DNA, the CDR3 is TGCAGCGTCACGGGCTCCTACAATGAGCAGTTCTTC. This sequence encodes CSVTGSYNEQFF.